Below, 8 T cell receptor beta chains from the same sample are listed, as sequenced in a study of blood T cell repertoires in COVID-19. The repertoire was sequenced with immunoSEQ multiplex PCR; TCRdb's copy has only in-frame clones and lacks some. The data hold roughly 350,000 clones, with around 87% observed a single time. The sequenced sample was peripheral blood. Source of these receptors: a woman between 25 and 40 years old with COVID-19, enrolled during active disease.

CDR3 in amino acids: CASMRRDYNEQFF. The CDR3 bases are TGCGCCAGCATGCGGCGGGACTACAATGAGCAGTTCTTC. The J gene is TRBJ2-1, the V gene TRBV10-2, with a tentative D call TRBD2 (6 bases). Trimming pared 7 bases from V and 3 bases from J, leaving 10 bases between. Germline V gene data show CDR1 as WSHSY and CDR2 as SAAADI. The CDR3 runs to 13 residues.

The chain uses TRBV28 and TRBJ1-5; 7 bases are a match to TRBD1. Trimming at V came to 7 bases and at J to 1 base, leaving 7 bases not matched to a gene. CDR1 MDHEN and CDR2 SYDVKM come from the germline V gene. The CDR3 covers 15 residues. In DNA form, the CDR3 reads TGTGCCAGCACCCTGACAGGGTTCAGCAATCAGCCCCAGCATTTT. This codes for CASTLTGFSNQPQHF.

The rearrangement joins TRBV5-4 to TRBJ1-3, with 7 nucleotides matching TRBD1. The CDR3 length is 17 residues. V was pared by 4 bases and J by 0 bases, with 10 bases of the junction left unmatched. Germline V gene data show CDR1 as SGHNT and CDR2 as YYREEE (reference sequence). The CDR3 coding sequence is TGTGCCAGCAGCCGGGACAGCTCACTCCTCTCTGGAAACACCATATATTTT. The encoded protein is CASSRDSSLLSGNTIYF.

This chain connects TRBV6-6 to TRBJ1-1, with D possibly being TRBD1 (6 bases). V lost 2 bases, J lost 3 bases, and 10 bases lay in between. Germline lookup yields CDR1 MNHNY and CDR2 SVGAGI (reference sequence). The CDR3 contains 14 residues. For the CDR3, the DNA is TGTGCCAGCAGTTACGGACAGCGAGACACTGAAGCTTTCTTT. This codes for CASSYGQRDTEAFF.

The V and J genes are TRBV24-1 and TRBJ2-1; tentatively, D is TRBD2 (6 bases). This CDR3 has 16 residues. CDR1 KGHDR and CDR2 SFDVKD come from the germline V gene. V dropped 0 bases and J dropped 6 bases, with 14 bases sitting between them. CDR3 DNA: TGTGCCACCAGTGATTTGCCGGAGGGTCTGGTCAATGAGCAGTTCTTC. The encoded protein is CATSDLPEGLVNEQFF.

The chain is built from TRBV19 and TRBJ1-5, with D unclear. The CDR3 is made up of 16 amino acids. Deletions cut 4 bases from V and 2 bases from J, with 15 bases between. The V gene's germline CDR1 is LNHDA and CDR2 SQIVND (reference sequence). The CDR3 loop is CASSKIGFGGNQPQHF. CDR3 DNA sequence: TGTGCCAGTAGTAAAATTGGGTTCGGGGGCAATCAGCCCCAGCATTTT. Filled out from reference TRBV19 and TRBJ1-5, the complete variable domain reads DGGITQSPKYLFRKEGQNVTLSCEQNLNHDAMYWYRQDPGQGLRLIYYSQIVNDFQKGDIAEGYSVSREKKESFPLTVTSAQKNPTAFYLCASSKIGFGGNQPQHFGDGTRLSIL.

The chain has TRBV3-1 (or the pseudogene TRBV3-2) and TRBJ1-1; D possibly corresponds to TRBD1 (5 bases). Germline V gives CDR1 LGHDT, CDR2 YNNKEL (reference sequence). V was shortened by 0 bases and J by 0 bases, with 11 bases between the two germline ends. The CDR3 sequence is 16 residues long. CDR3 nucleotide sequence: TGTGCCAGCAGCCAAGATAGGCCAGGGCTGAACACTGAAGCTTTCTTT. It yields the protein CASSQDRPGLNTEAFF.

V is TRBV2 and J is TRBJ2-4; D gene ambiguous. Germline CDR1 and CDR2: SNHLY and FYNNEI. The V end was cut by 7 bases, the J end by 5 bases, with 9 bases between. The CDR3 has 12 residues. CDR3 sequence (DNA): TGTGCCAGCACTCCACAGCAAAACATTCAGTACTTC. Residues: CASTPQQNIQYF. Filled out from reference TRBV2 and TRBJ2-4, the complete variable domain reads EPEVTQTPSHQVTQMGQEVILRCVPISNHLYFYWYRQILGQKVEFLVSFYNNEISEKSEIFDDQFSVERPDGSNFTLKIRSTKLEDSAMYFCASTPQQNIQYFGAGTRLSVL.